This T cell receptor beta chain was profiled in a study of cytomegalovirus exposure and HLA in healthy donors. It was with 60 Vbeta and 13 Jbeta primers that the PCR ran. Clones were read by immunoSEQ multiplex PCR, and TCRdb kept only the in-frame ones, dropping some. This repertoire includes over 50,000 clones. With regard to this clone: Antigen unknown.

General study results and limits: Earlier analysis looked at TCR beta V segments, and most were productive about 87% or about 30% of the time.

Per the germline V gene, CDR1 is SGHAT and CDR2 is FQNNGV. The CDR3 runs to 13 residues. V was pared by 3 bases and J by 4 bases, with 1 base of the junction left unmatched. Healthy bone marrow donors formed the donor group. Sequencing input: PBMCs. The chain combines TRBV11-2 with TRBJ1-1, with TRBD1 matching 8 bases. The sequence was obtained from a man aged 45-65 years in good health and CMV-seropositive. CDR3 DNA sequence: TGTGCCAGCAGCTTGACAGGGGCCACTGAAGCTTTCTTT. This translates into CASSLTGATEAFF.